This entry lists 15 T cell receptor beta chains sequenced from one sample in a study of blood T cell repertoires in COVID-19. The table came from immunoSEQ multiplex PCR; TCRdb's copy has only in-frame clones and leaves some out. This table has about 180,000 clones, about 90% appearing once. The specimen was PBMCs or T cells enriched from blood (not recorded which). The receptors here all came from a woman between 18 and 29 years old who had recovered from COVID-19.

The chain recombines TRBV30 with TRBJ2-4, with 10 bases identical to TRBD2. The CDR3 consists of 17 residues. Germline trimming cut 5 bases from V and 0 bases from J; bases unmatched to any gene: 10. The V gene's germline CDR1 is GTSNPN and CDR2 SVGIG (reference sequence). The CDR3 spells CAWSISSGGLAKNIQYF. CDR3 nucleotide sequence: TGTGCCTGGTCAATCTCTAGCGGGGGATTAGCCAAAAACATTCAGTACTTC.

V is TRBV4-3 and J is TRBJ2-5; D gene uncertain. Germline-derived CDR1 and CDR2 are LGHNA and YSLEER. The CDR3 has 14 amino acids. Deletions cut 1 base from V and 5 bases from J, with 11 bases between. CDR3 DNA: TGCGCCAGCAGCCAAGTCTTAGCAAGCGAGACCCAGTACTTC. It codes for CASSQVLASETQYF.

The V gene is TRBV2, the J gene TRBJ2-7, with D maybe TRBD1 (5 bases). V lost 7 bases, J lost 3 bases, and 16 bases lay in between. From germline, CDR1 is SNHLY and CDR2 FYNNEI. The CDR3 has 14 residues. The CDR3 sequence is CASNSRGLGYEQYF. For the CDR3, the DNA is TGTGCCAGCAATAGTAGGGGTCTAGGCTACGAGCAGTACTTC. Drawing the rest from reference TRBV2 and TRBJ2-7, the complete variable domain is EPEVTQTPSHQVTQMGQEVILRCVPISNHLYFYWYRQILGQKVEFLVSFYNNEISEKSEIFDDQFSVERPDGSNFTLKIRSTKLEDSAMYFCASNSRGLGYEQYFGPGTRLTVT.

The rearrangement uses TRBV24-1 and TRBJ2-5; a weak D match, TRBD2 (6 bases). V was cut by 4 bases and J by 4 bases, with 9 bases left in between. CDR1 and CDR2 from the germline V gene are KGHDR and SFDVKD. The CDR3 has 13 residues. The CDR3 loop is CATSEPGGETQYF. Here the CDR3 DNA reads TGTGCCACCAGTGAACCCGGGGGAGAGACCCAGTACTTC.

The chain carries TRBV30 and TRBJ1-3; possible D gene TRBD1, 6 bases. The CDR3 has 16 amino acids. Germline lookup yields CDR1 GTSNPN and CDR2 SVGIG (reference sequence). V lost 0 bases and J lost 0, with 12 bases in between. CDR3 protein: CAWSVGGAYSGNTIYF. CDR3 sequence (DNA): TGTGCCTGGAGTGTTGGGGGGGCCTACTCTGGAAACACCATATATTTT.

The rearrangement uses TRBV6-5 and TRBJ2-5, with 7 positions matching TRBD1. The CDR3 runs to 14 residues. Germline lookup yields CDR1 MNHEY and CDR2 SVGAGI. The ends lost 0 bases at V and 6 bases at J; junction bases unmatched: 4. In DNA form, the CDR3 reads TGTGCCAGCAGTTACTCGTCAGGGGGTAAGACCCAGTACTTC. Translated: CASSYSSGGKTQYF.

This clone was counted a few times. The CDR3 spells CASSLGTTYGYTF. CDR3 coding DNA: TGTGCCAGCAGCTTAGGGACAACTTATGGCTACACCTTC. This chain links TRBV11-2 with TRBJ1-2; D perhaps matches TRBD1 (5 bases). The germline V and J ends were trimmed by 1 base and 5 bases, with 8 bases remaining between them. Per germline, CDR1 SGHAT and CDR2 FQNNGV. CDR3 length: 13 amino acids.

The chain recombines TRBV28 with TRBJ1-1, with TRBD1 matching 8 bases. CDR3 length equals 15 residues. V lost 4 bases to trimming and J lost 5 bases; unmatched junction nucleotides: 9. CDR1 and CDR2 from the germline V gene are MDHEN and SYDVKM. CDR3 sequence: CASSSNPRGRTEAFF. The CDR3 bases are TGTGCCAGCAGTTCCAACCCCAGGGGGCGAACTGAAGCTTTCTTT.

This rearrangement joins TRBV11-2 to TRBJ1-1, with no clear D. This CDR3 spans 13 amino acids. Looked up from germline, CDR1 is SGHAT and CDR2 is FQNNGV. V lost 2 bases to trimming and J lost 4 bases, with 8 bases between them. The CDR3 loop is CASSLIGGTEAFF. Here the CDR3 DNA reads TGTGCCAGCAGCTTAATAGGAGGCACTGAAGCTTTCTTT.

J is TRBJ1-4 and V is TRBV28; D is unclear. This CDR3 has 13 amino acids. V was pared by 3 bases and J by 3 bases, with 5 bases between. CDR1 is MDHEN and CDR2 is SYDVKM in the germline V gene. CDR3 DNA: TGTGCCAGCAGTTTGGCCTCTAATGAAAAACTGTTTTTT. Translated, it gives CASSLASNEKLFF.

This chain joins TRBV7-3 and TRBJ2-3; TRBD2 agrees at 8 bases. The CDR3 totals 17 residues. The V gene's germline CDR1 is SGHTA and CDR2 FQGTGA. The J segment lost 2 bases and the V segment lost 2 bases, leaving 9 bases of the junction unmatched. Here the CDR3 reads CASSLRTLAGPTDTQYF. The CDR3 bases are TGTGCCAGCAGCTTACGAACCCTAGCGGGTCCCACAGATACGCAGTATTTT.

The gene calls are TRBV6-5 and TRBJ1-1, with 10 bases lining up with TRBD1. Germline loops: CDR1 MNHEY, CDR2 SVGAGI. Unmatched junction bases numbered 8, after V lost 9 bases and J lost 4 bases. CDR3 length: 14 residues. The CDR3 here is CASRRGQGGTEAFF. As DNA, the CDR3 is TGTGCCAGTAGAAGAGGACAGGGGGGCACTGAAGCTTTCTTT.

The chain combines TRBV19 with TRBJ1-6; D is undetermined. CDR1 LNHDA and CDR2 SQIVND come from the germline V gene (reference sequence). This CDR3 comprises 12 residues. Trimming stripped 5 bases from V and 13 bases from J, with 12 bases between. The CDR3 loop reads CASSSPARPLHF. The CDR3 nucleotides read TGTGCCAGTAGTTCTCCAGCGCGGCCCCTCCACTTT.

V and J are TRBV28 and TRBJ1-1; a weak D match, TRBD1 (5 bases). CDR1 is MDHEN, CDR2 SYDVKM, per germline. This CDR3 has 14 residues. The CDR3, as DNA: TGTGGGACCTCAGGGTATAGAGGGAACACTGAAGCTTTCTTT. Encoded protein: CGTSGYRGNTEAFF.

The chain employs TRBV4-2 and TRBJ1-4; 9 nucleotides agree with TRBD1. V lost 0 bases to trimming and J lost 4 bases; unmatched junction nucleotides: 6. There are 17 residues in the CDR3. Germline assignment: CDR1 LGHNA and CDR2 YNFKEQ. CDR3 in amino acids: CASSQDTGGVFNEKLFF. CDR3 DNA sequence: TGTGCCAGCAGCCAAGATACAGGGGGCGTATTTAATGAAAAACTGTTTTTT.